This is a list of T cell receptor beta chains from one sample in a study of blood T cell repertoires in COVID-19. Assay used: immunoSEQ multiplex PCR; TCRdb lists only in-frame clones, some missing. The sample shows over 300,000 clones, more than 80% of them seen only once. Material: peripheral blood. These TCRs come from a man in his late teens or twenties who had recovered from COVID-19. Both conserved end residues are part of each CDR3. Each record gives: V gene, J gene, CDR3 protein.

>TRBV19|TRBJ2-5
CASSSFERGGGETQYF
>TRBV18|TRBJ1-5
CASSPGTDGGQPQHF
>TRBV12-3/TRBV12-4|TRBJ1-2
CASSLTGGDGYTF
>TRBV5-1|TRBJ2-3
CASSSFGQGLADTQYF
>TRBV4-2|TRBJ1-4
CASSPLQGSIEKLFF
>TRBV18|TRBJ1-1
CASSPPGNTEAFF
>TRBV29-1|TRBJ2-7
CSATGGTYEQYF
>TRBV20-1|TRBJ1-1
CSAERRFEAFF
>TRBV6-5|TRBJ2-7
CASTPADTYEQYF
>TRBV18|TRBJ1-2
CASSPRQSLNPGYTF
>TRBV5-1|TRBJ1-1
CASSLGRDRAVRAFF
>TRBV6-5|TRBJ2-7
CASRRRGSAYEQYF
>TRBV4-1|TRBJ2-3
CASSPMGTRRLSDTQYF
>TRBV18|TRBJ2-3
CASSPPAGTDTQYF
>TRBV7-9|TRBJ2-3
CASDRGQSTDTQYF
>TRBV7-8|TRBJ1-6
CASSRLTGNNSPLHF
>TRBV2|TRBJ2-5
CASSGGGETQYF
>TRBV29-1|TRBJ2-1
CSVNLAGVSYNEQFF
>TRBV7-9|TRBJ1-5
CASSAGQGAQPQHF
>TRBV19|TRBJ1-3
CASSTRDSISGNTIYF
>TRBV11-3|TRBJ2-3
CASSLNSGQGFLDTQYF
>TRBV19|TRBJ1-3
CASSPGLAGNTIYF
>TRBV19|TRBJ1-1
CASSIQGNAEAFF
>TRBV18|TRBJ2-7
CASSRAEGSYEQYF
>TRBV5-1|TRBJ2-7
CASSPGGQGASSSYEQYF
>TRBV12-3/TRBV12-4|TRBJ2-7
CASSFLAWEQYF
>TRBV20-1|TRBJ1-5
CSASSHSNQPQHF
>TRBV27|TRBJ1-2
CASSFGGVSGYTF
>TRBV6-6|TRBJ2-7
CASTLSTVSYEQYF
>TRBV2|TRBJ2-1
CASSEWPQREAYNEQFF
>TRBV5-1|TRBJ1-3
CASSLDVTSSGNTIYF
>TRBV7-2|TRBJ1-5
CASSWAGASNQPQHF
>TRBV14|TRBJ1-2
CASSRQDRVRYGYTF
>TRBV13|TRBJ2-1
CASSLYLPRSSYNEQFF
>TRBV30|TRBJ1-2
CAWSAGAGYGYTF
>TRBV7-2|TRBJ1-2
CASSLDRGLGYTF
>TRBV5-1|TRBJ2-2
CASSVAPRASTGELFF
>TRBV30|TRBJ2-1
CAWTPNSYNEQFF
>TRBV20-1|TRBJ1-2
CSASRVVETYGYTF
>TRBV4-1|TRBJ2-4
CASSQDWASGGNWAKNIQYF
>TRBV6-1|TRBJ1-2
CASSELLQGVTGYTF
>TRBV6-5|TRBJ1-4
CASSREFTNEKLFF
>TRBV18|TRBJ2-5
CASSPGTQETQYF
>TRBV18|TRBJ1-1
CASSPPNGAEAFF
>TRBV4-1|TRBJ2-3
CASSQGQVVTDTQYF
>TRBV4-1|TRBJ2-2
CASSGLGTNTGELFF
>TRBV7-9|TRBJ1-2
CASSYAGDGYTF
>TRBV6-5|TRBJ2-3
CASTAQVDTQYF
>TRBV7-2|TRBJ2-7
CASSIQGYEQYF